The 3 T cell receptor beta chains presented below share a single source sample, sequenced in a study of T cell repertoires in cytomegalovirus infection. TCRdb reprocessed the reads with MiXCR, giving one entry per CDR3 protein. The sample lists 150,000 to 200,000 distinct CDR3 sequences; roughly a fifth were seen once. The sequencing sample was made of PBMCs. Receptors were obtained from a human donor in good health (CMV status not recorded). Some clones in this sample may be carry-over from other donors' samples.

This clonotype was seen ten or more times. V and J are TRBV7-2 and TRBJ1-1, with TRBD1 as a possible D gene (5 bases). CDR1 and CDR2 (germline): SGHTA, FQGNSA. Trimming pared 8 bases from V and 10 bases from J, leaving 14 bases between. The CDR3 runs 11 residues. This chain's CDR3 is CASLRDGGAFF. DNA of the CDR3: TGTGCCAGCCTTCGGGACGGGGGAGCTTTCTTT.

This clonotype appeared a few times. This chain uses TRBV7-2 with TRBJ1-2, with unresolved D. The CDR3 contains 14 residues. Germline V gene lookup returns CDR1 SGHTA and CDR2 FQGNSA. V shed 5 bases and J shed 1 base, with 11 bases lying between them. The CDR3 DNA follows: TGTGCCAGCAGCCCGGACGGCCTTAACTATGGCTACACCTTC. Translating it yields CASSPDGLNYGYTF.

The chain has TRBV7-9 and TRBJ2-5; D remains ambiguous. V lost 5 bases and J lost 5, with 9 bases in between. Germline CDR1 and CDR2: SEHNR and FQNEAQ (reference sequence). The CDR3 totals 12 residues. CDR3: CASSLNGETQYF. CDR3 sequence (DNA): TGTGCCAGCAGCCTTAATGGGGAGACCCAGTACTTC.